The 18 T cell receptor beta chains below were found in one sample sequenced in a study of cytomegalovirus exposure and HLA in healthy donors (dated by TCRdb to about 2017). Library generation was performed with the immunoSEQ multiplex PCR assay. The multiplex PCR relied on a mix of 60 forward primers for TCR Vbeta segments and 13 reverse primers for TCR Jbeta segments. This is the immuneACCESS table as TCRdb keeps it, with only in-frame sequences that have V and J called. A part of the clones is gone; compared with another copy, unresolved V genes explain less than half, and the rest is unexplained. This sample gives about 160,000 clones in total; roughly two thirds of them show up just once. Clones ranked in the top ten supply approximately 2.5% of the sample. The sample comprised PBMCs. These TCRs come from a woman aged 30 to 39 in good health and CMV-seronegative.

The chain uses TRBV6-1 and TRBJ1-4; D gene ambiguous. The CDR3 loop spans 18 amino acids. Germline CDR1 reads MNHNS; CDR2 reads SASEGT. The V end lost 3 bases, the J end lost 2 bases, and 19 bases lay between the germline ends. CDR3 sequence reads: CASSEVGRTLLTNEKLFF. The CDR3 DNA follows: TGTGCCAGCAGTGAGGTGGGCAGAACACTCCTTACTAATGAAAAACTGTTTTTT.

This clone was picked up one time. V is TRBV5-4 and J is TRBJ2-7; D might be TRBD2 (6 bases). The CDR3 length is 15 residues. The V end was cut by 4 bases, the J end by 3 bases, with 17 bases between. Germline CDR1 SGHNT, CDR2 YYREEE (reference sequence). The CDR3 region is CASSPDGSRGYEQYF. The CDR3 nucleotides are TGTGCCAGCAGCCCGGACGGCTCGCGGGGCTACGAGCAGTACTTC.

This clone appeared a single time. The chain is built from TRBV28 and TRBJ2-5; possibly TRBD2 for D (6 bases). Trimming stripped 4 bases from V and 3 bases from J, with 15 bases between. This CDR3 is 15 amino acids long. CDR1 is MDHEN, CDR2 SYDVKM, per germline. As DNA, the CDR3 is TGTGCCAGCAGTTCCCGCTCGACTAGAAAAGAGACCCAGTACTTC. Its translation is CASSSRSTRKETQYF.

The chain couples TRBV2 to TRBJ2-4; unclear D gene. Germline CDR1 reads SNHLY; CDR2 reads FYNNEI. Trimming took 8 bases from V and 7 from J, leaving 9 bases between them. CDR3 size: 11 residues. Here the CDR3 reads CASLETNIQYF. Written as DNA, the CDR3 is TGTGCCAGCCTAGAGACGAACATTCAGTACTTC.

This clone was observed a handful of times. The chain links TRBV21-1 to TRBJ2-3; the table's D gene call, TRBD2, was not cross checked with the DNA. TRBV21-1 is noted as a pseudogene. This CDR3 is 15 amino acids long. CDR3 bases: TGTGGACGGGGGGGAATTCCCGCTAGCACAGATACGCAGTATTTT. It encodes CGRGGIPASTDTQYF.

The chain has TRBV7-9 and TRBJ2-7, with TRBD1 matching over 9 bases. V lost 4 bases to trimming and J lost 6 bases; unmatched junction nucleotides: 10. CDR3 length equals 15 residues. CDR1 is SEHNR, CDR2 FQNEAQ, per germline (reference sequence). CDR3: CASSSRGTGTFEQYF. The CDR3 DNA sequence: TGTGCCAGCAGCTCAAGGGGGACAGGGACTTTCGAGCAGTACTTC.

The chain links TRBV7-9 to TRBJ2-1; TRBD1 is a possible D gene (5 bases). CDR3 length: 12 amino acids. V lost 2 bases and J lost 6, with 5 bases in between. The V gene's germline CDR1 is SEHNR and CDR2 FQNEAQ (reference sequence). The CDR3 DNA sequence: TGTGCCAGCAGCTTACAGGGCAATGAGCAGTTCTTC. Translation gives CASSLQGNEQFF.

Details on this clone: This specimen includes other DNA sequences encoding the same CDR3. This CDR3 is CASSFTSGGSYNEQFF. The CDR3, as DNA: TGTGCCAGCAGTTTTACTAGCGGGGGGTCCTACAATGAGCAGTTCTTC. The V and J genes are TRBV28 and TRBJ2-1; 12 bases match TRBD2. The germline CDR1 and CDR2 sequences are MDHEN and SYDVKM. CDR3 length equals 16 residues. The junction had 1 base not matched to a gene; V was cut back by 3 bases and J by 1 base.

The genes are TRBV2 and TRBJ1-2; 9 nucleotides line up with TRBD1. Trimming removed 5 bases from V and 1 base from J; junction bases left unmatched: 5. Germline loops: CDR1 SNHLY, CDR2 FYNNEI. This CDR3 spans 15 amino acids. The DNA of the CDR3 is TGTGCCAGCAGTCTAGACAGGGGGATTAACTATGGCTACACCTTC. It translates to CASSLDRGINYGYTF.

This sequence joins TRBV10-3 and TRBJ2-3; 9 positions agree with TRBD1. Trimming removed 5 bases from V and 6 bases from J; junction bases left unmatched: 3. The CDR3 is 13 residues long. CDR1 ENHRY and CDR2 SYGVKD come from the germline V gene. The CDR3 reads CAISTGGADTQYF. The DNA for the CDR3 is TGTGCCATCAGTACAGGGGGCGCCGATACGCAGTATTTT.

This clone was detected only a few times. V usage is TRBV19 and J usage is TRBJ2-1, with 9 bases matching TRBD2. The germline gives CDR1 LNHDA, CDR2 SQIVND (reference sequence). The CDR3 totals 15 residues. V lost 6 bases, J lost 0 bases, and 3 bases stayed unmatched. The CDR3 region has the DNA TGTGCCAGTAGGCGGGGGGGGGCCTCCTACAATGAGCAGTTCTTC. Translating gives CASRRGGASYNEQFF.

CDR3 sequence: CASSTTILGDQPQHF. DNA for the CDR3: TGTGCCAGTAGTACCACAATTCTCGGAGATCAGCCCCAGCATTTT. The J gene is TRBJ1-5, the V gene TRBV19; D gene unclear. Per germline, CDR1 LNHDA and CDR2 SQIVND (reference sequence). Between the trimmed V and J ends, which lost 4 bases and 5 bases, there was a span of 15 bases. This CDR3 is 15 amino acids long.

In its sample, this clone was seen once. CDR3 sequence: CASSSGGTGADTQYF. CDR3 DNA sequence: TGTGCCAGCAGCTCTGGCGGCACCGGGGCAGATACGCAGTATTTT. The chain links TRBV13 to TRBJ2-3, with a weak D call TRBD2 (5 bases). Germline loops: CDR1 PRHDT, CDR2 FYEKMQ (reference sequence). V was pared by 4 bases and J by 4 bases, with 15 bases between. This CDR3 comprises 15 residues.

This clone was counted a few times. V and J are TRBV5-5 and TRBJ2-5; tentatively, D is TRBD2 (6 bases). CDR1 is SGHKS and CDR2 is YYEKEE in the germline V gene (reference sequence). The V end was cut by 2 bases, the J end by 5 bases, with 13 bases between. This CDR3 contains 14 residues. The CDR3 region is CASSFSGRGETQYF. In nucleotides, the CDR3 is TGTGCCAGCAGCTTTTCCGGGAGAGGGGAGACCCAGTACTTC.

The chain is built from TRBV30 and TRBJ2-1; D possibly corresponds to TRBD1 (6 bases). From germline, CDR1 is GTSNPN and CDR2 SVGIG (reference sequence). The length of the CDR3 is 13 residues. V lost 7 bases, J lost 2 bases, and 12 bases lay in between. The CDR3 bases are TGTGCCTTCGCGGCAGGGGCCTACAATGAGCAGTTCTTC. It is translated as CAFAAGAYNEQFF.

This clone was counted a single time. The V gene is TRBV6-6, the J gene TRBJ1-6; 9 bases align to TRBD1. V lost 5 bases and J lost 7; bases outside the gene matches: 3. The CDR3 has 14 residues. From germline, CDR1 is MNHNY and CDR2 SVGAGI (reference sequence). CDR3 residues: CASSPGTGNSPLHF. The CDR3 region has the DNA TGTGCCAGCAGTCCCGGGACAGGGAATTCACCCCTCCACTTT.

This clone has a handful of counts. The CDR3 DNA sequence: TGCGCCAGCAGCTTGGCACAGCGGACAGAGTATGGCTACACCTTC. This sequence encodes CASSLAQRTEYGYTF. The gene calls are TRBV5-1 and TRBJ1-2; possible D gene TRBD1, 6 bases. The CDR3 length is 15 residues. The V end lost 0 bases, the J end lost 5 bases, and 14 bases lay between the germline ends. The germline V gene has CDR1 SGHRS and CDR2 YFSETQ.

The chain carries TRBV2 and TRBJ2-7; D gene ambiguous. Germline V gene data show CDR1 as SNHLY and CDR2 as FYNNEI. The length of the CDR3 is 10 residues. Trimming shortened V by 11 bases and J by 7 bases, and 12 bases separated the two germline ends. CDR3 residues: CALSEREQYF. The CDR3 DNA reads TGTGCCTTATCCGAGAGGGAGCAGTACTTC.